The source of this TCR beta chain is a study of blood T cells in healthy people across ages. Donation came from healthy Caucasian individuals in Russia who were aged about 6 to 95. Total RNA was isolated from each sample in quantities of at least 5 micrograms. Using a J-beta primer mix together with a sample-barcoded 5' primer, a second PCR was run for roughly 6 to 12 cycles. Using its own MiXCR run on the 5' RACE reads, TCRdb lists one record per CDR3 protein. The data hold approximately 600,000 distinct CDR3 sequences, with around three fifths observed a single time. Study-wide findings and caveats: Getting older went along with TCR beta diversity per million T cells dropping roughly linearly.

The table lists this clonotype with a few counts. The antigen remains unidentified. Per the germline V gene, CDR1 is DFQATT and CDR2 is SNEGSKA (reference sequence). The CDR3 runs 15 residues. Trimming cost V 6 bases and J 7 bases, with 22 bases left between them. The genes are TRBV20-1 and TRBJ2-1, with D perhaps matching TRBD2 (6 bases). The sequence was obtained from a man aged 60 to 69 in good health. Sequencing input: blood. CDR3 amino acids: CSAPTRGTTINEQFF. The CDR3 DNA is TGCAGTGCCCCAACCCGGGGGACGACAATTAATGAGCAGTTCTTC.